This section outlines one T cell receptor (beta chain) sequence together with its context. This sample stems from a study of blood T cell repertoires in COVID-19. Trimming pared 5 bases from V and 4 bases from J, leaving 21 bases between. Germline CDR1 reads SGHNT; CDR2 reads YENEEA. This CDR3 spans 17 amino acids. The participants were between about 18 and 100 years old and came from roughly 25 US areas. Assay used: immunoSEQ multiplex PCR; TCRdb lists only in-frame clones, some missing. The sample records some 340,000 clones, roughly four fifths being singletons. The material sequenced was PBMCs or T cells enriched from blood (not recorded which). The chain combines TRBV11-3 with TRBJ1-3, with D uncertain. This clonotype was obtained from a woman aged 45 to 65 who had recovered from COVID-19. In DNA, the CDR3 is TGTGCCAGCAGCCTGGAGTACAGACTACATCTGGGAAACACCATATATTTT. Its translation: CASSLEYRLHLGNTIYF.